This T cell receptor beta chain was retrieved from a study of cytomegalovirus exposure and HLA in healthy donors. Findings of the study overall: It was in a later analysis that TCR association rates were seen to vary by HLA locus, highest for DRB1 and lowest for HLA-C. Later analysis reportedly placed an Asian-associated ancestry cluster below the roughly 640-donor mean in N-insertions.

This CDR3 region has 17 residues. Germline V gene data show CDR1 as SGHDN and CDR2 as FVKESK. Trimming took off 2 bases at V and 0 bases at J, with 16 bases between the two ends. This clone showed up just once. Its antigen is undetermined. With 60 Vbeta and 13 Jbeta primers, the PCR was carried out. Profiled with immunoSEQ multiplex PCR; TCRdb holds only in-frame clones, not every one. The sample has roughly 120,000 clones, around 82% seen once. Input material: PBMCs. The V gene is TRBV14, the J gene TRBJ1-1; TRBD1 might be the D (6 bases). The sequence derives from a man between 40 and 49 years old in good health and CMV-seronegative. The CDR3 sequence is CASSQLYVGHLNTEAFF. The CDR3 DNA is TGTGCCAGCAGCCAACTTTACGTGGGACACCTGAACACTGAAGCTTTCTTT.